This T cell receptor beta chain was found in a study of CD8+CD57+ T cells in acquired aplastic anemia. On this clonotype: The target antigen is unknown.

Genomic DNA constituted the template upon which TCR beta VDJ and CDR3 profiling was performed. Each CDR3 protein is one row after TCRdb ran MiXCR on the reads. The sample records 250,000 to 300,000 distinct CDR3 sequences, 45% to 65% being singletons. Study-level results: The study found no significant CD8+ Simpson's diversity difference between patients and controls. About 29 sequences, all CD8+ CDR3, were shared between patients and controls.

Whoever was chosen for sequencing had shown CD8+CD57+ cell expansion by flow cytometry. Diagnosis of severe acquired aplastic anemia applied to all patients. Material: sorted CD4+, CD8+, or CD8+CD57+ T cells (not recorded which) from PBMCs. This receptor was obtained from a human donor with aplastic anemia.

The CDR3 sequence is CASSEGAYTTQHF. In DNA, the CDR3 is TGTGCCAGCAGCGAGGGGGCGTACACGACCCAGCATTTT. V and J are TRBV2 and TRBJ1-5; 7 nucleotides align to TRBD1. This CDR3 comprises 13 residues. V trimming: 6 bases; J trimming: 11 bases; junction bases outside the gene matches: 10. Germline values: CDR1 SNHLY, CDR2 FYNNEI.